A single sample gave rise to the 10 T cell receptor beta chains below, sequenced in a study of identical twins. TCRdb recomputed calls from the 5' RACE reads with MiXCR, one row per CDR3 protein. The data contain 200,000 to 250,000 distinct CDR3 sequences, about 6.7% of them singletons. The same data also contributed to another study, on T cells expressing NK-cell markers.

The sequencing input was CD8+ T cells sorted from blood. The receptors originated from a woman aged 18 to 35 in good health.

Concerning this clonotype: This sequence may be a read error, since a much larger clone differs from it by one base. The chain couples TRBV3-1 to TRBJ2-1; 7 nucleotides match TRBD2. V was pared by 4 bases and J by 3 bases, with 9 bases of the junction left unmatched. Germline values: CDR1 LGHDT, CDR2 YNNKEL (reference sequence). This CDR3 contains 16 residues. The CDR3: CASSRAEGTNYNEQFF. The CDR3 DNA sequence: TGTGCCAGCAGCCGAGCTGAAGGGACTAACTACAATGAGCAGTTCTTC.

This clonotype showed up many times. The rearrangement links TRBV12-3 or TRBV12-4 to TRBJ2-2; 8 bases are shared with TRBD2. V dropped 2 bases and J dropped 3; count of bases not matched to a gene: 2. The CDR3 has 15 amino acids. DNA of the CDR3: TGTGCCAGCAGTTTACCGGGAGGGGACACCGGGGAGCTGTTTTTT. This gives the protein CASSLPGGDTGELFF.

This clonotype was found many times. V is TRBV6-4 and J is TRBJ2-6; D not certain. The CDR3 consists of 13 residues. Trimming left V 0 bases short and J 9 bases short, with 6 bases between. Looked up from germline, CDR1 is MRHNA and CDR2 is SNTAGT. As DNA, the CDR3 is TGTGCCAGCAGTGACTCGGCAGGCAACGTCCTGACTTTC. Translation gives CASSDSAGNVLTF.

The chain recombines TRBV30 with TRBJ2-7, with D possibly being TRBD2 (5 bases). The germline V gene encodes CDR1 GTSNPN and CDR2 SVGIG (reference sequence). The V and J ends lost 2 bases and 7 bases respectively, with 15 bases between them. The length of the CDR3 is 13 residues. The CDR3 sequence: CAWSSIREWEQYF. For the CDR3, the DNA is TGTGCCTGGAGTTCAATACGGGAATGGGAGCAGTACTTC.

This clonotype has a count of ten or more. The chain joins TRBV12-3 or TRBV12-4 to TRBJ2-1; D call uncertain. Trimming took 1 base from V and 8 from J, leaving 9 bases between them. The CDR3 is 13 residues long. DNA of the CDR3: TGTGCCAGCAGTTTAGAGGACCGCCATGAGCAGTTCTTC. Translating it yields CASSLEDRHEQFF.

This clonotype turned up a few times. The V and J genes are TRBV7-2 and TRBJ2-1; 10 bases line up with TRBD1. This CDR3 contains 15 residues. The V and J ends lost 6 bases and 8 bases, in that order; junction bases with no gene match: 10. The germline gives CDR1 SGHTA, CDR2 FQGNSA. Here the CDR3 reads CASSFGTGDLYEQFF. In DNA form, the CDR3 reads TGTGCCAGCAGTTTCGGGACAGGGGATTTATATGAGCAGTTCTTC.

The chain combines TRBV2 with TRBJ2-7; 9 bases are shared with TRBD2. The trim removed 8 bases at V and 1 base at J, leaving 12 bases unmatched. The V gene's germline CDR1 is SNHLY and CDR2 FYNNEI. This CDR3 contains 16 residues. This CDR3 reads CASQIVAGVLSYEQYF. The DNA of the CDR3 is TGTGCCAGCCAGATTGTAGCGGGAGTGTTATCCTACGAGCAGTACTTC.

This clonotype showed up many times. The chain links TRBV29-1 to TRBJ2-1, with D possibly being TRBD2 (6 bases). The germline gives CDR1 SQVTM, CDR2 ANQGSEA. The CDR3 has 13 residues. The CDR3 reads CSCGTFRLNEQFF. The CDR3 bases are TGCAGTTGCGGGACCTTTCGGCTGAATGAGCAGTTCTTC.

This clonotype has a handful of counts. The V and J genes are TRBV12-3 or TRBV12-4 and TRBJ2-2, with D possibly matching TRBD2 (5 bases). V shed 5 bases and J shed 1 base, with 20 bases lying between them. The CDR3 spans 18 residues. CDR3 nucleotides: TGTGCCAGCAGTCCAAACGAAGGAGGTGTAGGGAACACCGGGGAGCTGTTTTTT. Translated: CASSPNEGGVGNTGELFF.

This chain joins TRBV11-2 and TRBJ2-3; TRBD2 aligns across 10 bases. The CDR3 length is 18 residues. CDR1 is SGHAT, CDR2 FQNNGV, per germline. The J segment lost 2 bases and the V segment lost 4 bases, leaving 12 bases of the junction unmatched. This chain's CDR3 is CASSSVPTSGSITDTQYF. As DNA, the CDR3 is TGTGCCAGCAGCTCGGTACCGACTAGCGGGTCTATCACAGATACGCAGTATTTT.